Described below is a single T cell receptor beta chain sequence and its context. Its antigen is as yet unknown. This sample is drawn from a study of CD4 T cells in relation to SARS-CoV-2 and coronaviruses. The overall study: TCR beta CDR3s were sequenced after roughly nine-day antigen culture of PBMCs. The study, taken as a whole, reports: The assay detects memory recall responses, not culture-primed primary responses.

CDR1 is MNHEY and CDR2 is SMNVEV in the germline V gene (reference sequence). This CDR3 has 13 amino acids. Between the trimmed V and J ends, which lost 1 base and 3 bases, there was a span of 6 bases. Naive or memory CD4+ cells were cultured 1:1 with T cell-depleted PBMCs plus CEF. Naive and memory CD4+ T cells were cultured with CEF, then survey-sequenced. Assay used: immunoSEQ multiplex PCR; TCRdb lists only in-frame clones, some missing. The sample yields tens of thousands of clones, roughly 80% seen once. The chain uses TRBV27 and TRBJ1-1, with TRBD1 as a possible D gene (6 bases). The source is an adult with COVID-19. Sequenced input: memory CD4+ T cells from PBMCs, cultured in vitro. The CDR3 nucleotides read TGTGCCAGCAGTTTATACAGGGACACTGAAGCTTTCTTT. Amino acid sequence: CASSLYRDTEAFF.